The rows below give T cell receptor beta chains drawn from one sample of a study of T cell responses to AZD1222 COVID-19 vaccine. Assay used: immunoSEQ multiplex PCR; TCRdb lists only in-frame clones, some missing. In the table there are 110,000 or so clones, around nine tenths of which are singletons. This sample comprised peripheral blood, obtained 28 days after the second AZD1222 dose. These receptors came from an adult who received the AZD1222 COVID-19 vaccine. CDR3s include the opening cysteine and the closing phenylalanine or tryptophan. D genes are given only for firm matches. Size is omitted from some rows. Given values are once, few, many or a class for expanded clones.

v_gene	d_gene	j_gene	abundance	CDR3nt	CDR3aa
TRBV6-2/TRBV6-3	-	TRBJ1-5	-	TGTGCCAGCAGTCTCGGGTTTTTTAGCAATCAGCCCCAGCATTTT	CASSLGFFSNQPQHF
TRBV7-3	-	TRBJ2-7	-	TGTGCCAGCAGCTTAACCTACGTCCTGGGCTACGAGCAGTACTTC	CASSLTYVLGYEQYF
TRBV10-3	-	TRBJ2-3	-	TGTGCCATCAGCCCATGGGGGGACAGTAGCACAGATACGCAGTATTTT	CAISPWGDSSTDTQYF
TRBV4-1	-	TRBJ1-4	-	TGCGCCAGCAGCCAGTGGAGAAATGAAAAACTGTTTTTT	CASSQWRNEKLFF
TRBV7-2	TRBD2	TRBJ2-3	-	TGTGCCACCACGGAACCGGGGGGGCCTGGATATACGCAGTATTTT	CATTEPGGPGYTQYF
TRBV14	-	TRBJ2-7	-	TGTGCCAGCAGCCTCAGGGGGGTTAGCTCCTACGAGCAGTACTTC	CASSLRGVSSYEQYF
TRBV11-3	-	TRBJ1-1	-	TGTGCCAGCAGCGAACAGGCTACTGAAGCTTTCTTT	CASSEQATEAFF
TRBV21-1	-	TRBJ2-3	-	TGTGCCAGCAGCAAATACAGGCGGACAGATACGCAGTATTTT	CASSKYRRTDTQYF
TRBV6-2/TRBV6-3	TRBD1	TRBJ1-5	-	TGTGCCAGCAGCCCCGGGACAGGGCCCTCCAATCAGCCCCAGCATTTT	CASSPGTGPSNQPQHF
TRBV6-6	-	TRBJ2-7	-	TGTGCCAGCAGTTACTCGGGCGGAGGTCCCTACGAGCAGTACTTC	CASSYSGGGPYEQYF
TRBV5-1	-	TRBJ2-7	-	TGCGCCAGCAGCTCACAATGGGGTTCCTACGAGCAGTACTTC	CASSSQWGSYEQYF
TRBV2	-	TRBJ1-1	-	TGTGCCAGCAGAGCGGGCCCAGGAACCGAAGCTTTCTTT	CASRAGPGTEAFF
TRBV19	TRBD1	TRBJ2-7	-	TGTGCCAGTAGTACCGACAGGGGGCCCTACGAGCAGTACTTC	CASSTDRGPYEQYF
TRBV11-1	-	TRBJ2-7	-	TGTGCCAGCAGCCAACAACTGGGCAACCCCTACGAGCAGTACTTC	CASSQQLGNPYEQYF
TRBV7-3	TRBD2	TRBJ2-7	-	TGTGCCAGCAGCTTGCTAGCGGGGGGGCGATACGAGCAGTACTTC	CASSLLAGGRYEQYF
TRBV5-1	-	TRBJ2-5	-	TGCGCCAGCAAACCAGCTGTCGTAGCTGGGGGGAGGGAGACCCAGTACTTC	CASKPAVVAGGRETQYF
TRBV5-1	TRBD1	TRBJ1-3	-	TGCGCCAGCAGCGGCGCCGCCGGGACAGGCGGAAACACCATATATTTT	CASSGAAGTGGNTIYF
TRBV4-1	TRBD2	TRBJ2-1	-	TGCGCCAGCAGCCAATCTACTAGCGGGAGTTTCTATGAGCAGTTCTTC	CASSQSTSGSFYEQFF
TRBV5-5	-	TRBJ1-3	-	TGTGCCAGCAGCTTGGATCATAGAAACACCATATATTTT	CASSLDHRNTIYF
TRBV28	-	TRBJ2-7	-	TGTGCCAGCAGTCCTTACTCTAGCGCCGGCTACGAGCAGTACTTC	CASSPYSSAGYEQYF
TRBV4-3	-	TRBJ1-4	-	TGCGCCAGCAGCCAAGATCAGGGGCGAATCGAAAAACTGTTTTTT	CASSQDQGRIEKLFF
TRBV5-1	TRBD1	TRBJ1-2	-	TGCGCCAGCAGCTTGGTAGGGGGCGACCCTCATGGCTACACCTTC	CASSLVGGDPHGYTF
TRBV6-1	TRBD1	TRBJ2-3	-	TGTGCCAGCAGTGAAAGGGGATGGGGACAGTTGGGAGATACGCAGTATTTT	CASSERGWGQLGDTQYF
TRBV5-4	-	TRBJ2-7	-	TGTGCCAGCAGCCTGATCGGGACCAACCACGAGCAGTACTTC	CASSLIGTNHEQYF
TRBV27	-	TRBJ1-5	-	TGTGCCAGCAGTTTAATGTCGGCTTCCAATCAGCCCCAGCATTTT	CASSLMSASNQPQHF
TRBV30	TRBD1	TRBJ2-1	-	TGTGCCTCTCAGACAGGGGGCAATGAGCAGTTCTTC	CASQTGGNEQFF
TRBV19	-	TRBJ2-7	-	TGTGCCAGTAGTATTACGGCCACCTACGAGCAGTACTTC	CASSITATYEQYF
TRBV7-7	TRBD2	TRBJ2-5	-	TGTGCTAGCAGTTTTGGACTAGCGGGGGGTAGGAAGACCCAGTACTTC	CASSFGLAGGRKTQYF
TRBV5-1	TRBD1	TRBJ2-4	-	TGCGCCAGCAGCTTTACAGGGGGCAGTTTGAACATTCAGTACTTC	CASSFTGGSLNIQYF
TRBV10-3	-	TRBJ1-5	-	TGTGCCATCTCAGACAGTAACAATCAGCCCCAGCATTTT	CAISDSNNQPQHF
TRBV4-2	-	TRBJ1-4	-	TGTGCCAGCAGCCAAGGTTCTGCTGCAACTAATGAAAAACTGTTTTTT	CASSQGSAATNEKLFF
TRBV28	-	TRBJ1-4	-	TGTGCCAGCAGCCTTCCTAAGCGCCCAACTAATGAAAAACTGTTTTTT	CASSLPKRPTNEKLFF
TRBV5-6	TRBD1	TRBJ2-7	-	TGTGCCAGCAGCTACGGGACAGACTCCTACGAGCAGTACTTC	CASSYGTDSYEQYF
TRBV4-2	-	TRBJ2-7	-	TGTGCCAGCAGCCGAGGGGGGGGAGGGCGGTACGAGCAGTACTTC	CASSRGGGGRYEQYF
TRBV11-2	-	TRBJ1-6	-	TGTGCCAGCAGCCAGAGCTCCTATAATTCACCCCTCCACTTT	CASSQSSYNSPLHF
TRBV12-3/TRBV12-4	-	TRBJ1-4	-	TGTGCCAGCAGTTTAGTGTATGAAAAACTGTTTTTT	CASSLVYEKLFF
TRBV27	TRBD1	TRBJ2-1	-	TGTGCCAGCAGTCCCCTAAGGGGGCAGAATTACAATGAGCAGTTCTTC	CASSPLRGQNYNEQFF
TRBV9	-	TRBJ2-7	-	TGTGCCAGCAGCCCGCAATTGGACAGCCCCTACGAGCAGTACTTC	CASSPQLDSPYEQYF
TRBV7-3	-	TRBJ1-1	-	TGTGCCAGCAGCCAGAATCAGAACACTGAAGCTTTCTTT	CASSQNQNTEAFF
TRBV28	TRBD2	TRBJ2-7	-	TGTGCCAGCAGTTCCTCCTGGGGGTCCCTAGCGGGAGGCTACGAGCAGTACTTC	CASSSSWGSLAGGYEQYF
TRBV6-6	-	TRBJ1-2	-	TGTGCCAGCAGTTACCGGGGCTGGGGGGTGAGCGGCTACACCTTC	CASSYRGWGVSGYTF
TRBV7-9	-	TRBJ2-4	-	TGTGCCAGCAGCTTACCACCCTTGGGAGCAGCCAAAAACATTCAGTACTTC	CASSLPPLGAAKNIQYF
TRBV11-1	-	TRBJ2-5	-	TGTGCCAGCTCCCGGGCGGAAGAGACCCAGTACTTC	CASSRAEETQYF
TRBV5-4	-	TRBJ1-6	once	TGTGCCAGCAGCTCCGGGACCCGGGGCAATTCACCCCTCCACTTT	CASSSGTRGNSPLHF
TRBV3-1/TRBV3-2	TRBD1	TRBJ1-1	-	TGTGCCAGCAGGCGACAGGGGGCAGAAGCTTTCTTT	CASRRQGAEAFF
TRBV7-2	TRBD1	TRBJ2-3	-	TGTGCCAGCAGCGAACAGGGGAACCTATTCACAGATACGCAGTATTTT	CASSEQGNLFTDTQYF
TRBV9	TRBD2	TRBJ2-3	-	TGTGCCAGCAGCCCGGGACTAGCGGAAGATACGCAGTATTTT	CASSPGLAEDTQYF
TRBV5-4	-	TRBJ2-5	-	TGTGCCAGCAGCACCAGACAGCTAGGTGAGACCCAGTACTTC	CASSTRQLGETQYF
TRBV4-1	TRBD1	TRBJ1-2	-	TGCGCCAGCAGCCAGCCCGTCGGACAGGGTATTCCTAACTATGGCTACACCTTC	CASSQPVGQGIPNYGYTF
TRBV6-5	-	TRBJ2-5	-	TGTGCCAGCAGCCCCCCCCCGAGCTATCAAGAGACCCAGTACTTC	CASSPPPSYQETQYF
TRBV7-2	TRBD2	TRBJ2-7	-	TGTGCCAGCAGCTCTCCATTCGGGACTAGCGGGAGTAAGCAGTACTTC	CASSSPFGTSGSKQYF
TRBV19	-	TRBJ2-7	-	TGTGCCAGTAGTCCCGGAGCCGAGGGGCGAGAGCAGTACTTC	CASSPGAEGREQYF
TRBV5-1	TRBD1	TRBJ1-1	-	TGCGCCAGCAGCTTGGCCGGGACAGGGAACACTGAAGCTTTCTTT	CASSLAGTGNTEAFF
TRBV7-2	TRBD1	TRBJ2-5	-	TGTGCCAGCAGCCCTATGACAGGGCCAGAGACCCAGTACTTC	CASSPMTGPETQYF
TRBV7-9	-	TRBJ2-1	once	TGTGCCAGCAGCTTAGTTAACTTCGGGGGTGGGGACAATGAGCAGTTCTTC	CASSLVNFGGGDNEQFF